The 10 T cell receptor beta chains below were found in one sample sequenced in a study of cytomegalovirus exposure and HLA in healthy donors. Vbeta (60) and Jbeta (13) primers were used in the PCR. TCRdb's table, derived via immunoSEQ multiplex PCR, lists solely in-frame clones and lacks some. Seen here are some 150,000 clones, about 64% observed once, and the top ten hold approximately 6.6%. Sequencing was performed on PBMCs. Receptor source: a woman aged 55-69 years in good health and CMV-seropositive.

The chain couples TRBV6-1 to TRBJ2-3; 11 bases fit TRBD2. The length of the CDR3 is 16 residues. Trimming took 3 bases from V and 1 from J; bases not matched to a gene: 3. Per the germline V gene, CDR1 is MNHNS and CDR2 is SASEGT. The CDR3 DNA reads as TGTGCCAGCAGTGACCCACTAGCGGGAGGCACAGATACGCAGTATTTT. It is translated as CASSDPLAGGTDTQYF.

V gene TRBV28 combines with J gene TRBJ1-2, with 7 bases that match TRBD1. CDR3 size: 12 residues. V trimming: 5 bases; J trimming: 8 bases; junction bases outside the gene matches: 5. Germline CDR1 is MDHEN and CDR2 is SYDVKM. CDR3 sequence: CASSQTGSGYTF. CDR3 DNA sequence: TGTGCCAGCAGTCAGACAGGGTCCGGCTACACCTTC.

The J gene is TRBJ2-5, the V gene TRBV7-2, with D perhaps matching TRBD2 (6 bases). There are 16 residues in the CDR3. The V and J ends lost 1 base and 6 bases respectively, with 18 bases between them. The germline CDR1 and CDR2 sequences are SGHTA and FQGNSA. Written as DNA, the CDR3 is TGTGCCAGCAGCTTAGATGGGGGGACCCCCCCCCAGACCCAGTACTTC. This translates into CASSLDGGTPPQTQYF.

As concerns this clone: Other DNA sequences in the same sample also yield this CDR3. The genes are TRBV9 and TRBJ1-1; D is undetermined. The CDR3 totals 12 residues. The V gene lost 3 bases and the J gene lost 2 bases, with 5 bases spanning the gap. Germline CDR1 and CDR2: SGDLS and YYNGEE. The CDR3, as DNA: TGTGCCAGCAGCGGGGCAAACACTGAAGCTTTCTTT. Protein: CASSGANTEAFF.

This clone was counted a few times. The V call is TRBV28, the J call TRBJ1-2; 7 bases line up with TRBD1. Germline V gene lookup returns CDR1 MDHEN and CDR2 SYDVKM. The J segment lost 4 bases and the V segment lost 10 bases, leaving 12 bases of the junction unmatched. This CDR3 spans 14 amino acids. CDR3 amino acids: CAIGKGAVGYGYTF. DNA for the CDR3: TGTGCCATAGGAAAGGGGGCAGTAGGCTATGGCTACACCTTC.

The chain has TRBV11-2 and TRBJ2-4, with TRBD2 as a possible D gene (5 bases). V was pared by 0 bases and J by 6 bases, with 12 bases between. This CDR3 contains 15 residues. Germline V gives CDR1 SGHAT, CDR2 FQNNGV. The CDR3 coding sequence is TGTGCCAGCAGCTTAGAAACCATACGGGGAAACATTCAGTACTTC. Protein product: CASSLETIRGNIQYF.

CDR3 DNA: TGTGCCAGCAGCTTGGAGGGACTAGGTGGAAACACCATATATTTT. Translated, it gives CASSLEGLGGNTIYF. The rearrangement uses TRBV5-4 and TRBJ1-3; TRBD1 is a possible D gene (5 bases). Germline CDR1 reads SGHNT; CDR2 reads YYREEE (reference sequence). V lost 0 bases and J 3 bases, leaving 10 bases between the germline ends. The CDR3 has 15 residues.

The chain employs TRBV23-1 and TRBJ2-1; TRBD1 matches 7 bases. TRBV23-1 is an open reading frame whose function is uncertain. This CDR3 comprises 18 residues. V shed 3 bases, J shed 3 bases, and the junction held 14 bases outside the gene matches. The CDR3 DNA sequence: TGCGCCAGCAGTCACCATGGGAAAGACAGGGCAGGCTACAATGAGCAGTTCTTC. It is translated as CASSHHGKDRAGYNEQFF.

The DNA for the CDR3 is TGCGCCAGCAGCACGGGGACAGCCAACTACGAGCAGTACTTC. Translated: CASSTGTANYEQYF. This rearrangement joins TRBV5-1 to TRBJ2-7, with TRBD1 matching over 7 bases. V lost 4 bases to trimming and J lost 3 bases; unmatched junction nucleotides: 7. This CDR3 spans 14 amino acids. Germline CDR1 reads SGHRS; CDR2 reads YFSETQ. The full variable domain, its missing parts supplied by reference TRBV5-1 and TRBJ2-7, is KAGVTQTPRYLIKTRGQQVTLSCSPISGHRSVSWYQQTPGQGLQFLFEYFSETQRNKGNFPGRFSGRQFSNSRSEMNVSTLELGDSALYLCASSTGTANYEQYFGPGTRLTVT.

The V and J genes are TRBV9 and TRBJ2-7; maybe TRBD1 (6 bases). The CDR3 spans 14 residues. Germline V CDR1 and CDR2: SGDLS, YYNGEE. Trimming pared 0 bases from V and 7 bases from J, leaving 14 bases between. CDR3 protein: CASSVAARDTEQYF. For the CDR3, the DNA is TGTGCCAGCAGCGTAGCGGCAAGGGACACTGAGCAGTACTTC.